The rows below give T cell receptor beta chains drawn from one sample of a study of beta chain features in type 1 diabetes. Profiled with immunoSEQ multiplex PCR; TCRdb holds only in-frame clones, not every one. The table shows 250,000 or so clones, with approximately 15% occurring only once. The sequencing sample was made of naive CD4+ T cells from blood. These receptor sequences come from a young man with type 1 diabetes. Both conserved end residues are part of each CDR3. The D gene is left open where the match is weak. Some rows mark clone size as missing; the rest say once, few, many or name a class of expanded clone.

v_call,j_call,d_call,clone_size,cdr3_nt,cdr3_aa
TRBV10-3,TRBJ2-3,TRBD2,few,TGTGCCATCAGCCCTAGCGGGAGTAGTACAGATACGCAGTATTTT,CAISPSGSSTDTQYF
TRBV25-1,TRBJ1-2,-,few,TGTGCCAGCAGTGAACAGGGATTGGATGGCTACACCTTC,CASSEQGLDGYTF
TRBV27,TRBJ2-7,TRBD1,few,TGTGCCAGCAGTTTACAGGACAGGGGTTACGAGCAGTACTTC,CASSLQDRGYEQYF
TRBV7-9,TRBJ2-7,TRBD1,-,TGTGCCAGCAGCAATCGACAGGGCACCCTCGAGCAGTACTTC,CASSNRQGTLEQYF
TRBV6-6,TRBJ2-7,-,few,TGTGCCAGCAGCCCCGGACAGAATAGATACGAGCAGTACTTC,CASSPGQNRYEQYF
TRBV6-5,TRBJ1-3,-,few,TGTGCCAGCAGTTCCGTGAGCTCTGGAAACACCATATATTTT,CASSSVSSGNTIYF
TRBV28,TRBJ2-3,-,few,TGTGCCAGCAGTACAGCCCGGGACTCCCAAGATACGCAGTATTTT,CASSTARDSQDTQYF
TRBV2,TRBJ2-2,TRBD1,few,TGTGCCAGCAGAAGGACAGGGGGGTTCGCGAACACCGGGGAGCTGTTTTTT,CASRRTGGFANTGELFF
TRBV5-6,TRBJ2-1,TRBD1,-,TGTGCCAGCAGCCGGACCGGGACAGGCTACAATGAGCAGTTCTTC,CASSRTGTGYNEQFF
TRBV14,TRBJ2-2,-,few,TGTGCCAGCAGCCATTGGACAGACTCCCCCGGGGAGCTGTTTTTT,CASSHWTDSPGELFF
TRBV5-6,TRBJ2-1,-,-,TGTGCCAGCAGCCCACGGCAGGGGTCCTACAATGAGCAGTTCTTC,CASSPRQGSYNEQFF
TRBV5-1,TRBJ2-3,TRBD2,-,TGCGCCAGCAGCCGGACTAGCGCAGATACGCAGTATTTT,CASSRTSADTQYF
TRBV6-5,TRBJ2-3,-,-,TGTGCCAGCAGACCTCCGGGCACAGATACGCAGTATTTT,CASRPPGTDTQYF
TRBV7-2,TRBJ2-5,-,-,TGTGCCAGCAGCCTGGAGGGGGGGCCAGAGACCCAGTACTTC,CASSLEGGPETQYF
TRBV10-3,TRBJ2-5,TRBD1,-,TGTGCCATCAGGGGTAAAGGGGGCGGGGAGACCCAGTACTTC,CAIRGKGGGETQYF
TRBV18,TRBJ2-1,TRBD2,few,TGTGCCAGCTCACCCCAGCGGGAGTCCTACAATGAGCAGTTCTTC,CASSPQRESYNEQFF
TRBV30,TRBJ1-2,-,-,TGTGCCTGGAGTGCATCCCAGGGGCAAGGCTACACCTTC,CAWSASQGQGYTF
TRBV4-1,TRBJ1-4,TRBD1,-,TGCGCCAGCAGCTACAGGGGAGTGAATGAAAAACTGTTTTTT,CASSYRGVNEKLFF
TRBV5-6,TRBJ1-4,-,few,TGTGCCAGCACCCGGGAGCACGAAAAACTGTTTTTT,CASTREHEKLFF
TRBV6-1,TRBJ2-7,-,few,TGTGCCAGCAGTCCGACTTACAGGGACGAGCAGTACTTC,CASSPTYRDEQYF
TRBV5-1,TRBJ2-3,-,few,TGCGCCAGCAGCTTGGGACAAAGCACAGATACGCAGTATTTT,CASSLGQSTDTQYF
TRBV6-5,TRBJ2-7,-,-,TGTGCCAGCAGGCGGGACAGCTCCTACGAGCAGTACTTC,CASRRDSSYEQYF
TRBV5-1,TRBJ2-5,TRBD1,-,TGCGCCAGCAGCCCGGGGACAGGTCAAGAGACCCAGTACTTC,CASSPGTGQETQYF
TRBV29-1,TRBJ2-5,-,-,TGCAGCGTTGAAGGGCCCCAGGGCAGGCTACAAGAGACCCAGTACTTC,CSVEGPQGRLQETQYF
TRBV27,TRBJ1-1,TRBD1,-,TGTGCCAGCAGTTTCGGGGACAGGGAGAACACTGAAGCTTTCTTT,CASSFGDRENTEAFF
TRBV7-2,TRBJ2-7,TRBD1,-,TGTGCCAGCAGCGCGTCCGGGACAGGGGTTCGGGAGCAGTACTTC,CASSASGTGVREQYF
TRBV5-1,TRBJ1-1,TRBD1,-,TGCGCCAGCAGCTCCGCCGGGACAGGGAGGGGGAACACTGAAGCTTTCTTT,CASSSAGTGRGNTEAFF
TRBV6-6,TRBJ2-7,TRBD1,-,TGTGCCAGCAGGGGACAGGGGGGGGCCTACGAGCAGTACTTC,CASRGQGGAYEQYF
TRBV7-9,TRBJ2-5,-,few,TGTGCCAGCAGCCTGGACACGACCAGGGAGACCCAGTACTTC,CASSLDTTRETQYF
TRBV30,TRBJ1-2,TRBD1,-,TGTGCCTGCCGGGACAGCTCTAACTATGGCTACACCTTC,CACRDSSNYGYTF
TRBV5-4,TRBJ2-1,TRBD1,few,TGTGCCAGCAGCCCCGGGACAGTGGGTAGGAATGAGCAGTTCTTC,CASSPGTVGRNEQFF
TRBV2,TRBJ2-1,-,few,TGTGCCAGCAGTGAAGCGCTAGGCAGGGGAGACCGTTACAATGAGCAGTTCTTC,CASSEALGRGDRYNEQFF
TRBV23-1,TRBJ2-1,TRBD2,few,TGCGCCAGCAGTCAATGTCTTAGCGGGAGGTCGGAAGTACTTGAGCAGTTCTTC,CASSQCLSGRSEVLEQFF
TRBV2,TRBJ1-5,TRBD1,-,TGTGCCAGCAGGGGACAGGGGGACAATCAGCCCCAGCATTTT,CASRGQGDNQPQHF
TRBV7-2,TRBJ2-3,TRBD2,-,TGTGTGACGGGGCCGGGAGGGCCCGTAGATACGCAGTATTTT,CVTGPGGPVDTQYF
TRBV30,TRBJ2-1,TRBD1,-,TGTGCCTGGAGCAACAGGGGGCCCCCCTACAATGAGCAGTTCTTC,CAWSNRGPPYNEQFF
TRBV18,TRBJ2-7,-,few,TGTGCCAGCTCACCCTCCCGAGCCGGAGTGAACTTC,CASSPSRAGVNF
TRBV30,TRBJ2-7,TRBD1,-,TGTGCCTGGAGGGATACAGGGGTTCACGAGCAGTACTTC,CAWRDTGVHEQYF
TRBV28,TRBJ1-1,TRBD1,few,TGTGCCAGCAGACCGGGACAGGGGGCGAACACTGAAGCTTTCTTT,CASRPGQGANTEAFF
TRBV19,TRBJ1-5,-,-,TGTGCCAGTAGTAAGGGAGGGCGCAATCAGCCCCAGCATTTT,CASSKGGRNQPQHF
TRBV19,TRBJ2-7,-,-,TGTGCCAGTGGGGACTGGGGCGTCTACGAGCAGTACTTC,CASGDWGVYEQYF
TRBV18,TRBJ2-1,-,few,TGTGCCAGCTCACCACGCTCGAGCTCCTACAATGAGCAGTTCTTC,CASSPRSSSYNEQFF
TRBV19,TRBJ2-1,-,-,TGTGCCAGTGTACGGGGGTTAGGGAACAATGAGCAGTTCTTC,CASVRGLGNNEQFF
TRBV4-1,TRBJ2-3,TRBD2,few,TGCGCCAGCAGCCAAGGGGCTAGCGGGAGCGTTGAAGATACGCAGTATTTT,CASSQGASGSVEDTQYF
TRBV6-5,TRBJ2-7,-,-,TGTGCCAGCAGCCTCGCCGGGGGCGAGCAGTACTTC,CASSLAGGEQYF
TRBV5-1,TRBJ2-7,TRBD1,-,TGCGCCAGCAGCTTGGGGGACAGGGTGGCTGACGAGCAGTACTTC,CASSLGDRVADEQYF
TRBV19,TRBJ2-1,TRBD1,few,TGTGCCAGCATCACAGGGGGCGGAAACAATGAGCAGTTCTTC,CASITGGGNNEQFF
TRBV7-9,TRBJ2-5,-,few,TGTGCCAGCAGCTTATTTTTGGACAGAAAACAAGAGACCCAGTACTTC,CASSLFLDRKQETQYF
TRBV19,TRBJ2-5,-,few,TGTGCCAGTAGTATGGAAGGGGCTAAGCAAGAGACCCAGTACTTC,CASSMEGAKQETQYF
TRBV11-2,TRBJ2-3,-,once,TGTGCCAGCAGCTTGAGGGCCTTAAGCACAGATACGCAGTATTTT,CASSLRALSTDTQYF
TRBV30,TRBJ1-2,TRBD1,-,TGTGCCTGGAGACGGGGACAGGCCTATGGCTACACCTTC,CAWRRGQAYGYTF
TRBV19,TRBJ1-3,-,few,TGTGCCAGTAGTACGCGGCGCTCTGGAAACACCATATATTTT,CASSTRRSGNTIYF
TRBV19,TRBJ2-1,TRBD2,few,TGTGCCAGTAGTTTCGTAGCGGGAGTTGATGAGCAGTTCTTC,CASSFVAGVDEQFF
TRBV2,TRBJ2-2,TRBD2,few,TGTGCCAGCAGTGATAGCGGGACGAGTACCGGGGAGCTGTTTTTT,CASSDSGTSTGELFF
TRBV5-6,TRBJ2-2,-,few,TGTGCCAGCAGCTTGGGGGGGACATTTACCGGGGAGCTGTTTTTT,CASSLGGTFTGELFF
TRBV27,TRBJ2-5,-,-,TGTGCCAGCAGTTCCGCAGCCACAGGTCAAGAGACCCAGTACTTC,CASSSAATGQETQYF
TRBV5-1,TRBJ2-1,-,-,TGCGCCAGCAGCTTGGGGTTTAGCGGACCTAAGTTCTTC,CASSLGFSGPKFF
TRBV4-1,TRBJ2-1,TRBD2,few,TGCGCCAGCAGCCAAGATCTGACTAGCCCACAGTTCTTC,CASSQDLTSPQFF
TRBV6-5,TRBJ1-3,-,-,TGTGCCAGTACAAGAAGCTCTGGAAACACCATATATTTT,CASTRSSGNTIYF
TRBV11-2,TRBJ1-2,TRBD1,-,TGTGCCAGCAGCTGGTCGGACAGGGATGTTGGCTACACCTTC,CASSWSDRDVGYTF